The T cell receptor (beta chain) described here comes from a study of blood T cells in healthy people across ages. Whole-study results and caveats: When set beside aged donors, long-lived donors presented more naive CD4+ cells and higher diversity. Since the PBMCs were unsorted, naive and antigen-experienced cells could not be conclusively compared. In older individuals, TCR beta diversity per million T cells was lower, falling roughly linearly with age.

This clonotype was detected a few times. Antigen: not known. Extracted total RNA amounted to at least 5.5 micrograms for each sample. For the second PCR, which ran for about 6 to 11 cycles, a sample-barcoded 5' primer and a J-beta primer mix were used. TCRdb reanalysed the 5' RACE reads using MiXCR and keeps one entry per CDR3 protein. The sample carries over 950,000 distinct CDR3 sequences, just over 50% recorded once. Germline V gives CDR1 DFQATT, CDR2 SNEGSKA (reference sequence). V trimming: 5 bases; J trimming: 3 bases; junction bases outside the gene matches: 6. The length of the CDR3 is 13 residues.

Sequenced material: blood. The gene calls are TRBV20-1 and TRBJ2-7; 8 nucleotides match TRBD2. The sequence was obtained from a woman aged 55-69 years in good health. This CDR3 is CSALSGSGYEQYF. CDR3 coding DNA: TGCAGTGCTCTAAGCGGGAGTGGCTACGAGCAGTACTTC.